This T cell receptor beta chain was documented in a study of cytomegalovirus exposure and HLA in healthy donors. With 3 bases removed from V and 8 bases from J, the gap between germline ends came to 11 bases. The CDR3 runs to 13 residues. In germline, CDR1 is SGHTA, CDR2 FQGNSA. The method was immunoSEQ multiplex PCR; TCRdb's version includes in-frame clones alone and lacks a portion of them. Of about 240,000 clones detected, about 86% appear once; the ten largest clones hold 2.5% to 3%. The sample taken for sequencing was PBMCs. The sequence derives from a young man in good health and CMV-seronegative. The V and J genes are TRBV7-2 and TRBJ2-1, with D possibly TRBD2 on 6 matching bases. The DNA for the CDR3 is TGTGCCAGCAGCTTGGGACTTAGGGATGAGCAGTTCTTC. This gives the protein CASSLGLRDEQFF.